Listed below are T cell receptor beta chains from one sample, sequenced in a study of a mutant IDH1 vaccine in newly diagnosed glioma. No cognate antigen is known for these TCRs. The assay was immunoSEQ multiplex PCR, and TCRdb's table has in-frame clones only and misses some. The sample holds roughly 32,000 clones, almost 80% seen once. The material was PBMCs, obtained from a glioma patient whose treatment included an IDH1 peptide vaccine. These receptors were taken from a young woman with glioma. Some clones in this sample may be carry-over from other donors' samples. Both conserved end residues are part of each CDR3. A D gene is named only where the DNA matches it firmly. Only some rows state a clone size, as once, few, many or a class for expanded clones.

d_gene	len	v_gene	j_gene	abundance	CDR3aa	CDR3nt
TRBD1	20	TRBV7-4	TRBJ1-5	-	CASSLRLNRGAENSNQPQHF	TGTGCCAGCAGCTTACGGCTCAACAGGGGGGCCGAAAATAGCAATCAGCCCCAGCATTTT
-	14	TRBV2	TRBJ2-1	-	CASLGSLSYNEQFF	TGTGCCAGCCTCGGGAGCCTCTCCTACAATGAGCAGTTCTTC
TRBD2	17	TRBV27	TRBJ2-5	-	CASSWSSGRRIQETQYF	TGTGCCAGCAGTTGGTCTAGCGGGAGGAGGATCCAAGAGACCCAGTACTTC
TRBD1	15	TRBV5-1	TRBJ1-2	once	CASSPYPGQSDGYTF	TGCGCCAGCAGCCCCTACCCGGGACAGTCCGATGGCTACACCTTC
-	20	TRBV4-1	TRBJ2-7	-	CASSQGPWAIRDPFSYEQYF	TGCGCCAGCAGCCAAGGCCCTTGGGCCATCAGGGACCCGTTCTCCTACGAGCAGTACTTC
-	16	TRBV10-2	TRBJ2-6	-	CASSDRGGSGANVLTF	TGCGCCAGCAGTGACAGGGGAGGGTCTGGGGCCAACGTCCTGACTTTC
-	14	TRBV7-3	TRBJ2-2	-	CASMASANTGELFF	TGTGCCAGCATGGCTAGCGCGAACACCGGGGAGCTGTTTTTT
-	13	TRBV19	TRBJ1-1	-	CASTLTPNTEAFF	TGTGCCAGTACCCTGACACCGAACACTGAAGCTTTCTTT
-	12	TRBV27	TRBJ1-4	-	CATGRGGGKLFF	TGTGCCACCGGGCGGGGGGGCGGGAAACTGTTTTTT
-	15	TRBV6-5	TRBJ2-1	-	CASSYSWGVENEQFF	TGTGCCAGCAGTTACTCGTGGGGAGTGGAAAATGAGCAGTTCTTC
TRBD2	12	TRBV29-1	TRBJ2-7	-	CSVVREGYEQYF	TGCAGCGTTGTCAGGGAGGGATACGAGCAGTACTTC
-	16	TRBV7-9	TRBJ1-4	few	CASSLARSKANEKLFF	TGTGCCAGCAGCTTAGCGAGGTCGAAGGCTAATGAAAAACTGTTTTTT
-	15	TRBV9	TRBJ1-1	-	CASSVDDRTNTEAFF	TGTGCCAGCAGCGTAGATGACCGGACGAACACTGAAGCTTTCTTT
-	11	TRBV6-1	TRBJ2-2	-	CASLSPGELFF	TGTGCCAGCCTAAGTCCCGGGGAGCTGTTTTTT
TRBD1	14	TRBV19	TRBJ1-2	-	CASTPSRDRGGYTF	TGTGCCAGTACCCCCTCGAGGGACAGGGGCGGCTACACCTTC
-	15	TRBV9	TRBJ2-7	-	CASSVAGTSPYEQYF	TGTGCCAGCAGCGTAGCCGGGACCTCCCCCTACGAGCAGTACTTC
-	14	TRBV4-1	TRBJ1-1	-	CASALGLTGTEAFF	TGCGCCAGCGCTCTAGGGTTGACGGGCACTGAAGCTTTCTTT
TRBD2	18	TRBV7-2	TRBJ2-2	-	CASSRSSRTSGRTGELFF	TGTGCCAGCAGCCGATCCTCAAGGACTAGCGGGAGGACCGGGGAGCTGTTTTTT
TRBD1	14	TRBV6-1	TRBJ1-5	-	CASSTTGDWGPQHF	TGTGCCAGCAGCACGACAGGGGACTGGGGGCCCCAGCATTTT
-	15	TRBV7-9	TRBJ1-2	-	CASSLAGGGNYGYTF	TGTGCCAGCAGCTTAGCAGGTGGAGGGAACTATGGCTACACCTTC
-	13	TRBV11-3	TRBJ1-1	once	CASSLAVNTEAFF	TGTGCCAGCAGCTTAGCGGTTAACACTGAAGCTTTCTTT
-	12	TRBV10-2	TRBJ1-5	-	CASSDGNQPQHF	TGCGCCAGCAGCGACGGGAATCAGCCCCAGCATTTT
TRBD2	19	TRBV5-1	TRBJ2-3	-	CASSLDPLFRAGGRDTQYF	TGCGCCAGCAGCTTGGATCCTCTATTTCGAGCGGGAGGCCGGGATACGCAGTATTTT
-	16	TRBV4-1	TRBJ2-7	-	CASSQEAGVGSYEQYF	TGCGCCAGCAGCCAAGAAGCTGGGGTCGGGTCCTACGAGCAGTACTTC
TRBD1	16	TRBV7-9	TRBJ2-7	-	CASSLASGQGSYEQYF	TGTGCCAGCAGCTTAGCGTCAGGACAGGGGAGCTACGAGCAGTACTTC
-	14	TRBV4-1	TRBJ1-2	-	CASSQNTGTDGYTF	TGCGCCAGCAGCCAAAACACAGGAACAGATGGCTACACCTTC
-	14	TRBV19	TRBJ1-1	-	CASSILGEGTEAFF	TGTGCCAGTAGTATACTGGGGGAGGGCACTGAAGCTTTCTTT
-	15	TRBV6-5	TRBJ1-2	-	CASSLGYRVGYGYTF	TGTGCCAGCAGTCTGGGGTACAGGGTGGGGTATGGCTACACCTTC
-	15	TRBV2	TRBJ1-3	-	CASAGQALSGNTIYF	TGTGCCAGCGCCGGGCAGGCGCTCTCTGGAAACACCATATATTTT
-	14	TRBV6-6	TRBJ2-5	few	CASSSRAGKETQYF	TGTGCCAGCAGTTCCCGGGCAGGGAAAGAGACCCAGTACTTC
-	16	TRBV10-3	TRBJ2-3	-	CAISDRRSGGTDTQYF	TGTGCCATCAGTGATAGGAGGTCCGGAGGCACAGATACGCAGTATTTT
-	15	TRBV10-3	TRBJ2-6	-	CAISESLAGANVLTF	TGTGCCATCAGTGAGTCGTTAGCTGGGGCCAACGTCCTGACTTTC
-	13	TRBV5-1	TRBJ1-1	once	CASSLNIRSEAFF	TGCGCCAGCAGCTTGAATATTAGGTCTGAAGCTTTCTTT
-	13	TRBV19	TRBJ2-7	-	CASSTRAAGEQYF	TGTGCCAGTAGTACCCGGGCCGCCGGGGAGCAGTACTTC
TRBD1	14	TRBV29-1	TRBJ1-2	-	CSAEGQGTNYGYTF	TGCAGCGCGGAAGGACAGGGAACTAACTATGGCTACACCTTC
-	14	TRBV6-4	TRBJ2-7	-	CASSGAVSSYEQYF	TGTGCCAGCAGCGGGGCTGTGAGCTCCTACGAGCAGTACTTC
-	13	TRBV6-1	TRBJ1-1	few	CASRTETGTEAFF	TGTGCCAGCAGGACAGAGACGGGCACTGAAGCTTTCTTT
-	14	TRBV10-2	TRBJ2-3	few	CASRPGPLGDTQYF	TGCGCCAGCAGACCCGGGCCTCTGGGAGATACGCAGTATTTT
-	13	TRBV6-5	TRBJ2-5	-	CASSNRGWGEQYF	TGTGCCAGCAGTAACCGGGGCTGGGGGGAGCAGTACTTC
-	13	TRBV6-6	TRBJ1-2	few	CARSRLPNYGYTF	TGTGCCAGATCCCGGTTGCCTAACTATGGCTACACCTTC
TRBD2	15	TRBV7-2	TRBJ2-1	-	CASRKPGLGVSEQFF	TGTGCCAGCAGGAAGCCGGGACTAGGCGTTAGTGAGCAGTTCTTC
-	12	TRBV10-1	TRBJ2-5	-	CASSDPGETQYF	TGCGCCAGCAGTGACCCCGGGGAGACCCAGTACTTC
-	17	TRBV5-1	TRBJ2-1	once	CASSLEPTGSGNNEQFF	TGCGCCAGCAGCTTGGAACCTACAGGGTCTGGCAACAATGAGCAGTTCTTC
TRBD1	13	TRBV10-3	TRBJ2-5	-	CAIRQGAEETQYF	TGTGCCATCAGACAGGGGGCGGAAGAGACCCAGTACTTC
-	13	TRBV11-2	TRBJ1-1	-	CASSLPLFREAFF	TGTGCCAGCAGCTTACCTTTGTTCCGTGAAGCTTTCTTT
TRBD1	13	TRBV2	TRBJ1-2	-	CASSEQGARGYTF	TGTGCCAGCAGCGAACAGGGGGCCCGGGGCTACACCTTC
-	18	TRBV18	TRBJ1-3	-	CASSPGVRYEISGNTIYF	TGTGCCAGCTCACCTGGGGTCCGGTACGAAATCTCTGGAAACACCATATATTTT
-	14	TRBV19	TRBJ1-2	-	CASSVLNGRRGYTF	TGTGCCAGTAGTGTCTTAAACGGACGGAGAGGCTACACCTTC